This T cell receptor (beta chain) was identified during a study of blood T cell repertoires in COVID-19. Turning to the study itself: Specimens from acute and convalescent COVID-19 originated in the United States, Italy and Spain. Sources were T cells, B-cell-depleted T cells, or PBMCs; the material itself was cDNA or gDNA.

Authors' processing steps: Amplification of reference gene primers provided the estimated nucleated cell counts. The method was immunoSEQ multiplex PCR; TCRdb's version includes in-frame clones alone and lacks a portion of them. D and trimming come from the DNA, and the V and J calls and clone size come from that table. Here the sample spans under 400,000 clones, around 90% being singletons. V was pared by 9 bases and J by 3 bases, with 7 bases of the junction left unmatched. Germline CDR1 reads MNHEY; CDR2 reads SVGAGI. There are 13 residues in the CDR3. V and J are TRBV6-5 and TRBJ2-7, with 8 bases that match TRBD1. The sequence came from a young man with active or convalescent COVID-19. Material: peripheral blood. CDR3 DNA sequence: TGTGCCAGTGGGGACAGGTCTAACTACGAGCAGTACTTC. Translating gives CASGDRSNYEQYF.